The sequence of this TCR beta chain was determined in a study of blood T cell repertoires in COVID-19. Original methodology: It was from reference gene primer amplification that nucleated cell counts were estimated. TCRdb keeps only in-frame clones here, not all; method: immunoSEQ multiplex PCR. Clonal size and the V and J genes are those of that table, whereas D and trimming came from the DNA. Of approximately 110,000 clones listed, roughly 76% are singletons. There are 14 residues in the CDR3. The germline V gene has CDR1 SGHRS and CDR2 YFSETQ. Trimming left V 4 bases short and J 5 bases short, with 15 bases between.

The chain links TRBV5-1 to TRBJ1-1; D is ambiguous. The TCR originated in a woman aged 65 to 85 with acute or convalescent COVID-19. Sequenced sample: peripheral blood. The CDR3 reads CASSPGGGRTEAFF. As DNA, the CDR3 is TGCGCCAGCAGCCCAGGCGGAGGGAGAACTGAAGCTTTCTTT.